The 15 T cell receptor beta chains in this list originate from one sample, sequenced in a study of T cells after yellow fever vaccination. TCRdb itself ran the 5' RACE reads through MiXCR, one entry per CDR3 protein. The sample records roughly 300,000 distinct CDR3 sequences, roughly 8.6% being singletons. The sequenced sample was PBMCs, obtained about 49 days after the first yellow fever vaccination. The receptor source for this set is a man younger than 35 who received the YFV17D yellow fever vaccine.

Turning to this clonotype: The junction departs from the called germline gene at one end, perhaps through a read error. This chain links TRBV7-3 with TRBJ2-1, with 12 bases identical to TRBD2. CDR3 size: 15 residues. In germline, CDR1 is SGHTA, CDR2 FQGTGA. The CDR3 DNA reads TGTGCCAGCAGCTTAGGTCCTAGCGGGGGGGCCAGGACCCTCTTC. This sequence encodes CASSLGPSGGARTLF. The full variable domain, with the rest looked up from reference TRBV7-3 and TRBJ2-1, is GAGVSQTPSNKVTEKGKYVELRCDPISGHTALYWYRQSLGQGPEFLIYFQGTGAADDSGLPNDRFFAVRPEGSVSTLKIQRTERGDSAVYLCASSLGPSGGARTLFGPGTRLTVL.

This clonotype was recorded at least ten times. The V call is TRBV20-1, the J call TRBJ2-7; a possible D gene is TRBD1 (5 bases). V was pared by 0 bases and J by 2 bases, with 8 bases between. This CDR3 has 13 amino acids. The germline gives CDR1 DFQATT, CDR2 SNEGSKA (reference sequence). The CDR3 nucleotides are TGCAGTGCTAGAGACCAGGGCCCCTACGAGCAGTACGTC. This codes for CSARDQGPYEQYV.

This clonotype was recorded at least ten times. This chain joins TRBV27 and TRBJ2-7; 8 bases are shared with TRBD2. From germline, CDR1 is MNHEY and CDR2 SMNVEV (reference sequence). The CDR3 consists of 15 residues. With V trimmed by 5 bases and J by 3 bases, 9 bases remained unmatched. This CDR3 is CASSPHSGAIYEQYF. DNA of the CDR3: TGTGCCAGCAGTCCCCATAGCGGGGCAATCTACGAGCAGTACTTC.

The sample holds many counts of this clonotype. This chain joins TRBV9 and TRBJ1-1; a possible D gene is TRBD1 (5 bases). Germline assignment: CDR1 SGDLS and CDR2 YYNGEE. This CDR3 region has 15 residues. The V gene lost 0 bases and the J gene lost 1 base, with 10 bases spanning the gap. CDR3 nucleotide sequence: TGTGCCAGCAGCGTAGATTGGGGGGGGAACACTGAAGCTTTCTTT. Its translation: CASSVDWGGNTEAFF.

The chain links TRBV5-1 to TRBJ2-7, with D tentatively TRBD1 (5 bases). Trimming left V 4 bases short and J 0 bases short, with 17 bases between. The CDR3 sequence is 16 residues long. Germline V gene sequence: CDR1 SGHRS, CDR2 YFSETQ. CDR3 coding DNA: TGCGCCAGCAGCCAGGGCGTGACGGCCTCCTCCTACGAGCAGTACTTC. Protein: CASSQGVTASSYEQYF.

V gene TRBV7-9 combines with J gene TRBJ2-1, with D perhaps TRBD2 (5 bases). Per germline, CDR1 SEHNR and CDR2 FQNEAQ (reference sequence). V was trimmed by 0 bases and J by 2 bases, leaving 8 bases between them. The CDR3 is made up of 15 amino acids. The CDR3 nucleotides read TGTGCCAGCAGCTTAGCAGCGGTCGCCTACAATGAGCAGTTCTTC. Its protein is CASSLAAVAYNEQFF.

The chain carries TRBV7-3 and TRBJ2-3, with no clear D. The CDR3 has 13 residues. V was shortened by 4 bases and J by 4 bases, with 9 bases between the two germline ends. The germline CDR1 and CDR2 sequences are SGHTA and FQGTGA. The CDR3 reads CASSSVSADTQYF. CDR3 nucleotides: TGTGCCAGCAGCTCCGTGTCAGCAGATACGCAGTATTTT. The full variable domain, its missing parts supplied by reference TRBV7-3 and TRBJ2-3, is GAGVSQTPSNKVTEKGKYVELRCDPISGHTALYWYRQSLGQGPEFLIYFQGTGAADDSGLPNDRFFAVRPEGSVSTLKIQRTERGDSAVYLCASSSVSADTQYFGPGTRLTVL.

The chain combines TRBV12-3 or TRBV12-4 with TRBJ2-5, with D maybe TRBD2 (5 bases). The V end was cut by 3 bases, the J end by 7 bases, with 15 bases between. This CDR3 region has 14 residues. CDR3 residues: CASSFGLARRTQYF. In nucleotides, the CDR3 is TGTGCCAGCAGTTTTGGGCTAGCCCGAAGGACCCAGTACTTC.

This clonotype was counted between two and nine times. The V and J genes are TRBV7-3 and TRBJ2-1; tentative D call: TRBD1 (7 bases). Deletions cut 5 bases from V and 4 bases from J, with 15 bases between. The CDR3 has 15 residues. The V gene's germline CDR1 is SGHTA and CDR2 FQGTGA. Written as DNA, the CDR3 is TGTGCCAGCAGCCAGGGGGGCGATACTTACAATGAGCAGTTCTTC. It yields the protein CASSQGGDTYNEQFF.

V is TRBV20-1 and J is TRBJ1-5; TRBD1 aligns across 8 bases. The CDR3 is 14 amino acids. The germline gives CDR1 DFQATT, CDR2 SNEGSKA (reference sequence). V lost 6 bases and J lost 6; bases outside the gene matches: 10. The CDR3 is CSAKTGVGSQPQHF. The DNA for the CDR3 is TGCAGTGCAAAGACAGGGGTAGGGAGTCAGCCCCAGCATTTT.

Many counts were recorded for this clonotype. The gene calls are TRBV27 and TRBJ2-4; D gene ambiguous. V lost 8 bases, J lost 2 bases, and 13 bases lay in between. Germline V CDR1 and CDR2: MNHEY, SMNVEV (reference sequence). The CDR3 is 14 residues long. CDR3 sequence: CASRSPSSKNIQYF. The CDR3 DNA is TGTGCCAGCCGTAGCCCGAGCTCCAAAAACATTCAGTACTTC.

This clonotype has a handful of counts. For the CDR3, the DNA is TGTGCCAGCACCATCGACAGGGGGTCGTCCTACGAGCAGTACGTC. Residues: CASTIDRGSSYEQYV. This chain connects TRBV11-2 to TRBJ2-7, with 9 bases lining up with TRBD1. After removal of 7 bases from V and 1 base from J, the junction contained 8 bases not matched to a gene. This CDR3 is 15 amino acids long. Per the germline V gene, CDR1 is SGHAT and CDR2 is FQNNGV.

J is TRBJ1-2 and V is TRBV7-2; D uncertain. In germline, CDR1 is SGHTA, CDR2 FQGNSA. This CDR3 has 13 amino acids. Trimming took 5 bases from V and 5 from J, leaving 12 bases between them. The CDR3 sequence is CASSPDTTYGYTF. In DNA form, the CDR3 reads TGTGCCAGCAGCCCCGACACAACATATGGCTACACCTTC.

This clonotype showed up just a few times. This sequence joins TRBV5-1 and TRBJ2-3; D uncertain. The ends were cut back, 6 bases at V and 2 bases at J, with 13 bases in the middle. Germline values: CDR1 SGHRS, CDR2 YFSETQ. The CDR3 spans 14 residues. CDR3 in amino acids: CASNPGPPTDTQYF. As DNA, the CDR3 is TGCGCCAGCAACCCCGGGCCCCCCACAGATACGCAGTATTTT.

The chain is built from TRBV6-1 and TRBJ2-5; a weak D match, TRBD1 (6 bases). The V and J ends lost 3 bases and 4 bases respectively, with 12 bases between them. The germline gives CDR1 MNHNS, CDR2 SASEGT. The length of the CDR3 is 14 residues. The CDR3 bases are TGTGCCAGCAGTGATCTGTGGGACACAGAGACCCAGTACTTC. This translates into CASSDLWDTETQYF.